This is a list of T cell receptor beta chains from one sample in a study of T cell changes during pregnancy in multiple sclerosis. The data were produced by immunoSEQ multiplex PCR, yet TCRdb's version contains in-frame clones alone and is incomplete. The sample includes about 55,000 clones, 85% to 90% of them seen just once. Here the sequenced sample was CD4+ T cells from peripheral blood mononuclear cells, taken in the first trimester of pregnancy. The source of these receptors is a female donor with multiple sclerosis, enrolled in a pregnancy study. Each CDR3 is given with its conserved first and last residue. Clone size is stated in some rows and not others, as once, few, many or a class when expanded.

v_call	clone_size	j_call	cdr3_aa
TRBV5-1	.	.	CASSLDSGEGYEQYF
TRBV29-1	.	TRBJ1-1	CSVVTGSGEAFF
TRBV9	.	TRBJ1-1	CASSVGVGADTEAFF
TRBV18	.	TRBJ2-7	CASSPDRVALEQYF
TRBV7-9	.	TRBJ1-4	CASSFAGTVSDEKLFF
TRBV2	.	TRBJ1-6	CASSETGLRNSPLHF
TRBV5-1	.	TRBJ2-7	CASSFDRGSYEQYF
TRBV5-1	once	TRBJ1-5	CASSSDGTGNQPQHF
TRBV27	.	TRBJ1-4	CASRSSTEKLFF
TRBV6-1	.	TRBJ2-5	CASSNTGTGRETQYF
TRBV6-1	.	TRBJ1-5	CAIGQGGQPQHF
TRBV6-1	.	TRBJ1-6	CASLLGGGGSSPLHF
TRBV7-2	.	TRBJ2-3	CASSPIGGARSSTDTQYF
TRBV7-2	.	TRBJ2-5	CASSLSGMETQYF
TRBV21-1	.	TRBJ1-1	CASSNGEVVNTEAFF
TRBV4-3	.	TRBJ1-3	CASSQGPSSGNTIYF
TRBV2	.	TRBJ2-7	CASSADSYEQYF
TRBV28	.	TRBJ2-7	CASTVAGSASGQYF
TRBV6-6	.	TRBJ1-4	CASSPPGGAEKLFF
TRBV28	.	TRBJ2-7	CASSRASVSEQYF
TRBV19	.	TRBJ2-3	CASSIVLVGGHGDTQYF
TRBV5-4	.	TRBJ1-2	CASSFAGYGYTF
TRBV6-1	.	TRBJ2-5	CASGGTAQETQYF
TRBV5-4	.	TRBJ1-2	CASSRGGNYGYTF
TRBV9	.	TRBJ2-6	CASSLGLAGSYSGANVLTF
TRBV19	.	TRBJ1-2	CASSIGGGGYTF
TRBV9	.	TRBJ2-7	CASSSQTGHEQYF
TRBV15	.	TRBJ2-7	CATSPVQGITYEQYF
TRBV7-9	.	TRBJ2-7	CASSNPGQGSEQYF
TRBV2	.	TRBJ2-7	CASRLGLLYEQYF
TRBV5-1	.	TRBJ1-2	CATSPGPSYGYTF
TRBV5-1	.	TRBJ2-7	CASSSLGTEQYF
TRBV6-5	.	TRBJ2-2	CASTPRLGSTGELFF
TRBV6-5	.	TRBJ2-5	CASSYAGTSSETQYF
TRBV10-3	.	TRBJ1-4	CAISPDGGGEKLFF
TRBV5-1	.	TRBJ2-1	CASSLISGGQGIYEQFF
TRBV5-5	.	TRBJ2-3	CASSPFWRDTQYF
TRBV18	.	TRBJ1-5	CASSRQGLDQPQHF